This entry describes one T cell receptor (beta chain). The CDR3 spans 13 residues. V trimming: 5 bases; J trimming: 3 bases; junction bases outside the gene matches: 3. Germline assignment: CDR1 DFQATT and CDR2 SNEGSKA (reference sequence). The sample originates from a study of CD8 T cells in Susac syndrome. The RNA input was roughly 0.45 to 1 ug, and it was reverse transcribed with random hexamers. Via MiXCR, TCRdb re-called the immunoSEQ multiplex PCR reads, giving one row per CDR3 protein. The repertoire consists of about 200,000 distinct CDR3 sequences, with roughly 95% occurring once and the leading ten covering approximately 0.1%. FACS was used to enrich TEMRA cells, whereas the CD8+ and CD4+ T cells were obtained by negative isolation.

Specimen: CD4+ T cells from PBMCs. This clonotype was obtained from a human donor in good health. The V gene is TRBV20-1, the J gene TRBJ2-1; TRBD2 matches 8 bases. The CDR3 coding sequence is TGCAGTGCTCGGACTAGCAGCTACAATGAGCAGTTCTTC. It is translated as CSARTSSYNEQFF.